The 4 T cell receptor beta chains below come from one sample, sequenced in a study of T cells in Graves' hyperthyroidism and ophthalmopathy. Researchers took RNA transcripts and amplified the TCR beta CDR3 regions from them. First-round RT-PCR of the TCR CDR3 relied on the HTBI primer set. TCRdb re-called the multiplex PCR reads with MiXCR, one entry per CDR3 protein. This table has around 540,000 distinct CDR3 sequences, about 16% appearing once. The sequenced sample consisted of blood. The receptors come from a woman aged 25 to 45 with Graves' ophthalmopathy.

Many counts were recorded for this clonotype. The J gene is TRBJ2-4, the V gene TRBV15, with 7 nucleotides matching TRBD1. J gave up 3 bases and V 1 base, and 9 bases lay outside the gene matches. The CDR3 covers 17 residues. Germline CDR1 and CDR2: LNHNV and YYDKDF (reference sequence). The CDR3 region has the DNA TGTGCCACCAGCAGAGGCCTCGACAGGGCTGTCAAAAACATTCAGTACTTC. Translating it yields CATSRGLDRAVKNIQYF. The whole variable domain, remainder taken from reference TRBV15 and TRBJ2-4, is DAMVIQNPRYQVTQFGKPVTLSCSQTLNHNVMYWYQQKSSQAPKLLFHYYDKDFNNEADTPDNFQSRRPNTSFCFLDIRSPGLGDTAMYLCATSRGLDRAVKNIQYFGAGTRLSVL.

This clonotype was counted at least ten times. The J gene is TRBJ1-6, the V gene TRBV5-1; weak D call: TRBD1 (6 bases). Germline V gives CDR1 SGHRS, CDR2 YFSETQ. Trimming took 0 bases from V and 14 from J, leaving 12 bases between them. This CDR3 contains 13 residues. The CDR3 sequence: CASSLAGRDTLHF. The CDR3, as DNA: TGCGCCAGCAGCTTGGCCGGGAGGGACACCCTCCACTTT.

This clonotype was seen at least ten times. The V gene is TRBV20-1, the J gene TRBJ1-1, with TRBD1 as a possible D gene (6 bases). This CDR3 has 11 residues. The V end lost 6 bases, the J end lost 8 bases, and 13 bases lay between the germline ends. The germline V gene has CDR1 DFQATT and CDR2 SNEGSKA (reference sequence). The CDR3 DNA sequence: TGCAGTGCCCCCAGGACAGAGGAAGCTTTCTTT. This gives the protein CSAPRTEEAFF.

At least ten counts were recorded for this clonotype. The V call is TRBV2, the J call TRBJ1-5; no clear D. V lost 3 bases and J 9 bases, leaving 12 bases between the germline ends. Germline V gene sequence: CDR1 SNHLY, CDR2 FYNNEI. The length of the CDR3 is 13 residues. Written as DNA, the CDR3 is TGTGCCAGCAGTGACTCTGAGGCGCGGCCCCAGCATTTT. Encoded protein: CASSDSEARPQHF. Full variable domain (outside the CDR3, taken from reference TRBV2 and TRBJ1-5): EPEVTQTPSHQVTQMGQEVILRCVPISNHLYFYWYRQILGQKVEFLVSFYNNEISEKSEIFDDQFSVERPDGSNFTLKIRSTKLEDSAMYFCASSDSEARPQHFGDGTRLSIL.